The 13 T cell receptor beta chains in this list originate from one sample, sequenced in a study of OX40 agonist ivuxolimab in advanced cancers. Produced via immunoSEQ multiplex PCR; TCRdb's table is partial and in-frame only. The sample yields 95,000 to 150,000 clones, approximately 92% seen once. This material consisted of CD4+ or CD8+ T cells sorted from blood, taken in a trial of the OX40 agonist ivuxolimab. Receptors originate from an adult with an advanced solid tumor such as melanoma, head and neck, liver or kidney cancer.

This clone has a single count. The chain couples TRBV28 to TRBJ2-5; D possibly matches TRBD1 or TRBD2 (5 bases each). Judging by the DNA end, TRBJ2-7 fits better; the J call may be wrong. The germline gives CDR1 MDHEN, CDR2 SYDVKM. The CDR3 contains 13 residues. In DNA, the CDR3 is TGTGCCAGCAGTTTGTCGGGGCTCTACGAGCAGTACTTC. Its translation: CASSLSGLYEQYF.

As concerns this clone: Other nucleotide sequences in the sample specify the same CDR3. The V call is TRBV6-5, the J call TRBJ2-7; D is uncertain. From germline, CDR1 is MNHEY and CDR2 SVGAGI. The CDR3 consists of 14 residues. The germline V and J ends were trimmed by 0 bases and 2 bases, with 8 bases remaining between them. DNA for the CDR3: TGTGCCAGCAGTTACTCGGGCACCGCCTACGAGCAGTACTTC. Protein: CASSYSGTAYEQYF.

The J gene is TRBJ2-6, the V gene TRBV5-6; D is possibly TRBD1 (6 bases). The V gene's germline CDR1 is SGHDT and CDR2 YYEEEE. The ends were cut back, 4 bases at V and 1 base at J, with 21 bases in the middle. The CDR3 has 19 residues. CDR3 residues: CASSRDPDRTRSGANVLTF. As DNA, the CDR3 is TGTGCCAGCAGCCGGGATCCAGACAGGACAAGGTCTGGGGCCAACGTCCTGACTTTC.

The CDR3: CASRKEGYTGELFF. As DNA, the CDR3 is TGTGCCAGCCGGAAGGAGGGTTATACCGGGGAGCTGTTTTTT. V gene TRBV18 combines with J gene TRBJ2-2; D might be TRBD2 (6 bases). The V gene's germline CDR1 is KGHSH and CDR2 LQKENI. The CDR3 sequence is 14 residues long. V was trimmed by 8 bases and J by 5 bases, leaving 15 bases between them.

The chain has TRBV6-5 and TRBJ1-6; 8 bases agree with TRBD1. The CDR3 totals 15 residues. V was clipped by 0 bases and J by 10 bases; unmatched bases: 5. Germline V lookup: CDR1 MNHEY, CDR2 SVGAGI. CDR3 loop: CASSYSNRGRSPLHF. The DNA for the CDR3 is TGTGCCAGCAGTTACTCGAACAGGGGGAGGTCACCCCTCCACTTT.

J is TRBJ1-5 and V is TRBV7-2; 8 nucleotides agree with TRBD1. V trimming: 4 bases; J trimming: 0 bases; junction bases outside the gene matches: 5. CDR3 length: 16 residues. Germline V gene sequence: CDR1 SGHTA, CDR2 FQGNSA. In DNA form, the CDR3 reads TGTGCCAGCAGCTCCCGACAGGGGCTTAGCAATCAGCCCCAGCATTTT. This gives the protein CASSSRQGLSNQPQHF.

The V gene is TRBV10-2, the J gene TRBJ1-5; 9 bases map to TRBD1. V was clipped by 6 bases and J by 5 bases; unmatched bases: 2. This CDR3 comprises 13 residues. Germline V gene lookup returns CDR1 WSHSY and CDR2 SAAADI. CDR3 DNA sequence: TGCGCCAGCAGGGGACAGGGTTATCAGCCCCAGCATTTT. Protein sequence: CASRGQGYQPQHF.

This rearrangement joins TRBV12-5 to TRBJ1-2, with a possible D match to TRBD1 (6 bases). With 5 bases removed from V and 5 bases from J, the gap between germline ends came to 12 bases. The CDR3 is 13 residues long. CDR1 LGHNT and CDR2 FRNRAP come from the germline V gene. In DNA form, the CDR3 reads TGTGCTAGTGGTACGACAGGACGGTATGGCTACACCTTC. Residues: CASGTTGRYGYTF.

The V and J genes are TRBV10-3 and TRBJ2-1; 8 nucleotides line up with TRBD2. CDR1 is ENHRY, CDR2 SYGVKD, per germline. This CDR3 region has 16 residues. V dropped 8 bases and J dropped 0; count of bases not matched to a gene: 9. As DNA, the CDR3 is TGTGCCATCGGGGTAGCGGGGACGAGCTCCTACAATGAGCAGTTCTTC. Translation: CAIGVAGTSSYNEQFF.

V and J are TRBV6-5 and TRBJ2-5, with 14 bases fitting TRBD2. The CDR3 has 14 amino acids. Germline V gene sequence: CDR1 MNHEY, CDR2 SVGAGI. The V segment lost 5 bases and the J segment 4 bases; nucleotides outside the gene matches: 0. CDR3 sequence (DNA): TGTGCCAGCAGTGGACTAGCGGGAGGAGAGACCCAGTACTTC. Protein product: CASSGLAGGETQYF.

The chain joins TRBV28 to TRBJ2-5; no clear D gene. This CDR3 has 14 residues. The V gene's germline CDR1 is MDHEN and CDR2 SYDVKM. The V gene lost 5 bases and the J gene lost 1 base, with 11 bases spanning the gap. The chain's CDR3 is CASSHSRFQETQYF. The CDR3 nucleotides are TGTGCCAGCAGTCACTCCCGGTTCCAAGAGACCCAGTACTTC.

About this clone: The sample has other DNA sequences that encode this CDR3 too. The chain combines TRBV5-1 with TRBJ2-5; unclear D gene. Per the germline V gene, CDR1 is SGHRS and CDR2 is YFSETQ. This CDR3 has 11 amino acids. V dropped 2 bases and J dropped 1 base, with 0 bases sitting between them. The CDR3: CASSFQETQYF. CDR3 nucleotide sequence: TGCGCCAGCAGCTTCCAAGAGACCCAGTACTTC.

The rearrangement uses TRBV2 and TRBJ2-3, with 15 bases matching TRBD2. The junction had 8 bases not matched to a gene; V was cut back by 6 bases and J by 7 bases. The CDR3 covers 16 residues. Germline CDR1 is SNHLY and CDR2 is FYNNEI. The CDR3 nucleotides read TGTGCCAGCAGGCCGGGGACTAGCGGGGGGAGGAATACGCAGTATTTT. This gives the protein CASRPGTSGGRNTQYF.